Presented here are 28 T cell receptor beta chains from one specimen sequenced in a study of Tregs in tolerant kidney transplant recipients (dated by TCRdb to the late 2010s). Related donors were used in the transplants with nonmyeloablative bone marrow transplantation, and mixed chimerism was transient in the human trials. The protocol used for the library was the immunoSEQ multiplex PCR assay. TCRdb provides this immuneACCESS table in a form limited to in-frame rearrangements. Some clones are lacking; in checked studies, under half of them reflect an unresolved V gene, and why the rest are absent is not known. A total of some 47,000 clones appear in this sample, about nine tenths of them only once. The ten largest clones add up to around 16% of the sample. The sample consisted of CD8+ T cells from blood (PBMCs), taken 12 months after the transplant. The receptor source for this set is a human patient who received a combined kidney and bone marrow transplant. Following a transplant, some T lymphocytes may have been derived from the graft donor.

The J gene is TRBJ2-3, the V gene TRBV29-1, with 9 bases identical to TRBD1. Looked up from germline, CDR1 is SQVTM and CDR2 is ANQGSEA. The CDR3 is made up of 13 amino acids. Trimming took 5 bases from V and 6 from J; bases not matched to a gene: 6. The CDR3 here is CSVLQGALDTQYF. CDR3 bases: TGCAGCGTTCTACAGGGGGCTTTGGATACGCAGTATTTT.

The rearrangement joins TRBV9 to TRBJ2-7; 9 bases are shared with TRBD2. Germline CDR1 and CDR2: SGDLS and YYNGEE. Trimming removed 0 bases from V and 2 bases from J; junction bases left unmatched: 6. The CDR3 is 16 amino acids. CDR3 protein: CASSVDSSGVTYEQYF. CDR3 DNA sequence: TGTGCCAGCAGCGTAGATTCTAGCGGGGTTACCTACGAGCAGTACTTC.

The CDR3 DNA follows: TGTGCCAGTCGGGAGGGCGGCGACAGCTATGGCTACACCTTC. It encodes CASREGGDSYGYTF. This chain links TRBV6-1 with TRBJ1-2; tentatively, D is TRBD1 (5 bases). Per germline, CDR1 MNHNS and CDR2 SASEGT. Trimming cost V 9 bases and J 4 bases, with 18 bases left between them. This CDR3 is 14 amino acids long.

The chain has TRBV7-9 and TRBJ1-5; D is undetermined. The V end was cut by 4 bases, the J end by 4 bases, with 11 bases between. This CDR3 contains 14 residues. Germline lookup yields CDR1 SEHNR and CDR2 FQNEAQ (reference sequence). As DNA, the CDR3 is TGTGCCAGCAGCTCCGGCGGGGATAATCAGCCCCAGCATTTT. It is translated as CASSSGGDNQPQHF.

The chain links TRBV6-5 to TRBJ2-2; TRBD2 agrees at 7 bases. The junction had 6 bases not matched to a gene; V was cut back by 2 bases and J by 6 bases. This CDR3 comprises 15 residues. Germline V gene data show CDR1 as MNHEY and CDR2 as SVGAGI. CDR3 protein: CASSYNWGGAGELFF. CDR3 in DNA: TGTGCCAGCAGTTACAATTGGGGGGGGGCCGGGGAGCTGTTTTTT.

V gene TRBV28 combines with J gene TRBJ1-2; the D gene is possibly TRBD1 (6 bases). Germline V gene data show CDR1 as MDHEN and CDR2 as SYDVKM. The CDR3 has 18 amino acids. V lost 7 bases, J lost 0 bases, and 24 bases lay in between. The chain's CDR3 is CASKAAGDNFLANYGYTF. The CDR3 coding sequence is TGTGCCAGCAAAGCGGCAGGGGATAACTTCTTGGCTAACTATGGCTACACCTTC.

The chain links TRBV4-3 to TRBJ1-1, with D maybe TRBD1 (6 bases). This CDR3 comprises 15 residues. The germline CDR1 and CDR2 sequences are LGHNA and YSLEER. Deletions cut 4 bases from V and 1 base from J, with 13 bases between. This CDR3 is CASSPGVAGNTEAFF. CDR3 nucleotides: TGCGCCAGCAGCCCAGGGGTTGCGGGGAACACTGAAGCTTTCTTT.

The V and J genes are TRBV7-6 and TRBJ2-1; TRBD1 aligns across 9 bases. The CDR3 runs to 15 residues. V was pared by 1 base and J by 7 bases, with 5 bases of the junction left unmatched. CDR1 SGHVS and CDR2 FNYEAQ come from the germline V gene. CDR3: CASSLVQGAGNEQFF. The CDR3 coding sequence is TGTGCCAGCAGCTTAGTACAGGGGGCCGGTAATGAGCAGTTCTTC.

The genes are TRBV7-8 and TRBJ2-4, with a tentative D call TRBD2 (6 bases). Germline values: CDR1 SGHVS, CDR2 FQNEAQ. V dropped 5 bases and J dropped 0 bases, with 17 bases sitting between them. The CDR3 runs to 17 residues. Written as DNA, the CDR3 is TGTGCCAGCAGCGCGCGGATGGACGGGGGAGCCAAAAACATTCAGTACTTC. Its protein product is CASSARMDGGAKNIQYF. The entire variable domain, with the rest obtained from reference TRBV7-8 and TRBJ2-4, is as follows: GAGVSQSPRYKVAKRGQDVALRCDPISGHVSLFWYQQALGQGPEFLTYFQNEAQLDKSGLPSDRFFAERPEGSVSTLKIQRTQQEDSAVYLCASSARMDGGAKNIQYFGAGTRLSVL.

This sequence joins TRBV5-6 and TRBJ2-6; D ambiguous. Between the trimmed V and J ends, which lost 0 bases and 2 bases, there was a span of 6 bases. Germline CDR1 reads SGHDT; CDR2 reads YYEEEE. This CDR3 spans 15 amino acids. The CDR3 here is CASSLEPPGANVLTF. The CDR3 DNA follows: TGTGCCAGCAGCTTGGAGCCCCCTGGGGCCAACGTCCTGACTTTC.

This chain joins TRBV19 and TRBJ2-1; 9 bases agree with TRBD1. The CDR3 is 16 residues long. V trimming: 10 bases; J trimming: 7 bases; junction bases outside the gene matches: 17. Per germline, CDR1 LNHDA and CDR2 SQIVND (reference sequence). CDR3 amino acids: CATSQSSWTGENEQFF. The CDR3 DNA reads as TGTGCCACCTCCCAATCCTCTTGGACAGGGGAAAATGAGCAGTTCTTC.

This chain connects TRBV15 to TRBJ2-7; TRBD1 aligns across 10 bases. Looked up from germline, CDR1 is LNHNV and CDR2 is YYDKDF (reference sequence). The CDR3 is made up of 14 amino acids. The junction had 4 bases not matched to a gene; V was cut back by 5 bases and J by 3 bases. The CDR3 sequence: CATSPRDRGYEQYF. The CDR3 coding sequence is TGTGCCACCAGCCCTAGGGACAGGGGCTACGAGCAGTACTTC.

The V and J genes are TRBV30 and TRBJ2-2, with D perhaps TRBD1 (6 bases). This CDR3 has 15 residues. Trimming stripped 4 bases from V and 4 bases from J, with 16 bases between. Germline V gene lookup returns CDR1 GTSNPN and CDR2 SVGIG (reference sequence). DNA of the CDR3: TGTGCCTGGAATTTTGATGAACAGGGCACCGGGGAGCTGTTTTTT. This translates into CAWNFDEQGTGELFF.

The chain links TRBV9 to TRBJ1-1; D perhaps matches TRBD1 (6 bases). Trimming cost V 2 bases and J 1 base, with 12 bases left between them. The CDR3 has 15 amino acids. CDR1 is SGDLS, CDR2 YYNGEE, per germline. CDR3 in amino acids: CASSVTGLGNTEAFF. In DNA form, the CDR3 reads TGTGCCAGCAGCGTTACAGGGTTAGGGAACACTGAAGCTTTCTTT.

V gene TRBV13 combines with J gene TRBJ2-7, with 8 bases fitting TRBD1. V shed 1 base and J 3 bases; nucleotides not matched to a gene: 2. Looked up from germline, CDR1 is PRHDT and CDR2 is FYEKMQ (reference sequence). The CDR3 has 14 residues. The CDR3: CASSLAGTGYEQYF. Written as DNA, the CDR3 is TGTGCCAGCAGCTTAGCAGGGACAGGCTACGAGCAGTACTTC.

This clone was seen a single time. This chain joins TRBV19 and TRBJ1-4; 8 bases fit TRBD1. Germline V CDR1 and CDR2: LNHDA, SQIVND (reference sequence). CDR3 length: 16 residues. Trimming took 6 bases from V and 3 from J; bases not matched to a gene: 9. CDR3: CASRATGGSPNEKLFF. In DNA form, the CDR3 reads TGTGCCAGTAGGGCCACAGGGGGGTCCCCTAATGAAAAACTGTTTTTT.

The chain combines TRBV5-1 with TRBJ2-7; 11 positions match TRBD2. Germline V gives CDR1 SGHRS, CDR2 YFSETQ. V lost 4 bases, J lost 3 bases, and 3 bases stayed unmatched. The CDR3 sequence is 14 residues long. The CDR3 coding sequence is TGCGCCAGCAGCCCAACTAGCGGGGGCTACGAGCAGTACTTC. Translating it yields CASSPTSGGYEQYF.

V and J are TRBV6-5 and TRBJ1-2, with a tentative D call TRBD1 (6 bases). V lost 5 bases to trimming and J lost 4 bases, with 14 bases between them. The germline V gene encodes CDR1 MNHEY and CDR2 SVGAGI. CDR3 length equals 14 residues. The CDR3 DNA sequence: TGTGCCAGCAGTCCTAGACAGACAGGCTATGGCTACACCTTC. It codes for CASSPRQTGYGYTF.

The V call is TRBV4-3, the J call TRBJ1-5; 7 bases are shared with TRBD1. This CDR3 is 17 amino acids long. V was pared by 4 bases and J by 0 bases, with 9 bases of the junction left unmatched. CDR1 is LGHNA, CDR2 YSLEER, per germline. The CDR3 nucleotides read TGCGCCAGCAGCCCAGGGACAGTAGTTAATAGCAATCAGCCCCAGCATTTT. As protein: CASSPGTVVNSNQPQHF.

CDR3 in amino acids: CASSIGLAGVLYEQYF. The CDR3 bases are TGTGCCAGCAGCATTGGACTAGCGGGGGTTCTCTACGAGCAGTACTTC. The gene calls are TRBV5-6 and TRBJ2-7, with TRBD2 matching 13 bases. Germline trimming cut 4 bases from V and 3 bases from J; bases unmatched to any gene: 7. Germline loops: CDR1 SGHDT, CDR2 YYEEEE. The CDR3 has 16 amino acids.

The chain carries TRBV5-1 and TRBJ1-2, with 11 bases fitting TRBD1. Germline assignment: CDR1 SGHRS and CDR2 YFSETQ. This CDR3 comprises 14 residues. After removal of 4 bases from V and 4 bases from J, the junction contained 3 bases not matched to a gene. The CDR3 here is CASSLGTGGYGYTF. The CDR3 DNA sequence: TGCGCCAGCAGCCTCGGGACAGGGGGCTATGGCTACACCTTC. Combining the CDR3 with reference TRBV5-1 and TRBJ1-2 gives the whole variable domain KAGVTQTPRYLIKTRGQQVTLSCSPISGHRSVSWYQQTPGQGLQFLFEYFSETQRNKGNFPGRFSGRQFSNSRSEMNVSTLELGDSALYLCASSLGTGGYGYTFGSGTRLTVV.

V gene TRBV19 combines with J gene TRBJ2-7; D gene unclear. From germline, CDR1 is LNHDA and CDR2 SQIVND (reference sequence). V was clipped by 1 base and J by 3 bases, with 16 bases between them. This CDR3 comprises 16 residues. The CDR3 sequence is CASSIVLEVDFYEQYF. The CDR3 DNA follows: TGTGCCAGTAGTATAGTTTTAGAGGTCGATTTCTACGAGCAGTACTTC.

The chain combines TRBV29-1 with TRBJ2-7; 9 bases are a match to TRBD1. The CDR3 spans 13 residues. Germline assignment: CDR1 SQVTM and CDR2 ANQGSEA. V was clipped by 7 bases and J by 2 bases; unmatched bases: 6. The CDR3 spells CSARTGAAYEQYF. In DNA, the CDR3 is TGCAGCGCCCGGACAGGGGCTGCCTACGAGCAGTACTTC.

The genes are TRBV5-4 and TRBJ1-2, with no clear D. The CDR3 is 15 residues long. V was cut by 0 bases and J by 1 base, with 10 bases left in between. From germline, CDR1 is SGHNT and CDR2 YYREEE (reference sequence). As DNA, the CDR3 is TGTGCCAGCAGCTTGGCATATCTAGTTAACTATGGCTACACCTTC. The encoded protein is CASSLAYLVNYGYTF.

The chain has TRBV11-3 and TRBJ1-1; 8 bases are a match to TRBD1. This CDR3 spans 14 amino acids. Germline V lookup: CDR1 SGHNT, CDR2 YENEEA. Unmatched junction bases numbered 7, after V lost 4 bases and J lost 6 bases. The CDR3 coding sequence is TGTGCCAGCAGCTCAAGAGACAGGGGCCCTGAAGCTTTCTTT. Translation gives CASSSRDRGPEAFF.

This chain joins TRBV19 and TRBJ2-7; tentative D call: TRBD2 (6 bases). Trimming took off 3 bases at V and 4 bases at J, with 13 bases between the two ends. This CDR3 comprises 14 residues. CDR1 is LNHDA and CDR2 is SQIVND in the germline V gene (reference sequence). CDR3 residues: CASSMAGRIYEQYF. In nucleotides, the CDR3 is TGTGCCAGTAGTATGGCGGGGAGGATTTACGAGCAGTACTTC.

CDR3 bases: TGTGCCAGCAGCCCCGTCCAGCGGCTAAACAATGAGCAGTTCTTC. Its protein is CASSPVQRLNNEQFF. The genes are TRBV5-4 and TRBJ2-1, with D perhaps TRBD2 (5 bases). With 4 bases removed from V and 5 bases from J, the gap between germline ends came to 16 bases. The CDR3 length is 15 residues. Per the germline V gene, CDR1 is SGHNT and CDR2 is YYREEE (reference sequence).

CDR3 amino acids: CASSLEGSGSRDEQFF. The CDR3 DNA reads as TGCGCCAGCAGCTTGGAAGGTAGCGGGAGTAGAGATGAGCAGTTCTTC. The V gene is TRBV5-1, the J gene TRBJ2-1; 9 bases agree with TRBD2. Trimming took 0 bases from V and 8 from J; bases not matched to a gene: 9. This CDR3 has 16 amino acids. CDR1 and CDR2 from the germline V gene are SGHRS and YFSETQ.